A single sample gave rise to the 16 T cell receptor beta chains below, sequenced in a study of blood T cell repertoires in COVID-19. The protocol was immunoSEQ multiplex PCR, while the TCRdb copy is restricted to in-frame clones and leaves out a portion. The data contain some 140,000 clones, more than 75% of them singletons. The sequenced sample consisted of peripheral blood. All receptors derive from a man aged 80 or over with acute or convalescent COVID-19.

This chain joins TRBV19 and TRBJ2-1; 11 positions match TRBD2. Looked up from germline, CDR1 is LNHDA and CDR2 is SQIVND (reference sequence). After removal of 7 bases from V and 9 bases from J, the junction contained 8 bases not matched to a gene. The CDR3 contains 14 residues. For the CDR3, the DNA is TGTGCCAGTATAGTAGCGGGGGGGCCATGTGAGCAGTTCTTC. Amino acids: CASIVAGGPCEQFF.

The chain carries TRBV30 and TRBJ1-5, with a tentative D call TRBD1 (5 bases). V lost 4 bases and J lost 1, with 8 bases in between. Germline-derived CDR1 and CDR2 are GTSNPN and SVGIG (reference sequence). This CDR3 contains 13 residues. DNA of the CDR3: TGTGCCTGGAACGGACACAGCAATCAGCCCCAGCATTTT. Protein: CAWNGHSNQPQHF. Full variable domain (remainder filled in from reference TRBV30 and TRBJ1-5): SQTIHQWPATLVQPVGSPLSLECTVEGTSNPNLYWYRQAAGRGLQLLFYSVGIGQISSEVPQNLSASRPQDRQFILSSKKLLLSDSGFYLCAWNGHSNQPQHFGDGTRLSIL.

V and J are TRBV11-2 and TRBJ2-1; a possible D gene is TRBD2 (6 bases). V lost 7 bases to trimming and J lost 4 bases, with 20 bases between them. This CDR3 spans 16 amino acids. CDR1 is SGHAT and CDR2 is FQNNGV in the germline V gene. The CDR3 coding sequence is TGTGCCAGCATCCGACCCGGGCGGGGATCATACAATGAGCAGTTCTTC. Its translation is CASIRPGRGSYNEQFF.

The chain is built from TRBV7-3 and TRBJ2-1, with 14 bases lining up with TRBD2. Germline V gives CDR1 SGHTA, CDR2 FQGTGA. The ends lost 6 bases at V and 10 bases at J; junction bases unmatched: 5. The CDR3 totals 14 residues. As DNA, the CDR3 is TGTGCCAGCAGTTCGGGACTAGCGGGGGCGGAGCAGTTCTTC. As protein: CASSSGLAGAEQFF. The full variable domain, rest sourced from reference TRBV7-3 and TRBJ2-1, is GAGVSQTPSNKVTEKGKYVELRCDPISGHTALYWYRQSLGQGPEFLIYFQGTGAADDSGLPNDRFFAVRPEGSVSTLKIQRTERGDSAVYLCASSSGLAGAEQFFGPGTRLTVL.

The chain is built from TRBV6-2 or TRBV6-3 and TRBJ2-3, with D possibly matching TRBD1 (5 bases). The germline V and J ends were trimmed by 5 bases and 1 base, with 16 bases remaining between them. The CDR3 runs to 16 residues. Germline CDR1 MNHEY, CDR2 SVGEGT. CDR3 in amino acids: CASSPLGVMGTDTQYF. CDR3 bases: TGTGCCAGCAGTCCCTTAGGGGTAATGGGCACAGATACGCAGTATTTT.

The chain has TRBV4-1 and TRBJ2-7; D is unclear. The germline CDR1 and CDR2 sequences are MGHRA and YSYEKL. With 0 bases removed from V and 2 bases from J, the gap between germline ends came to 8 bases. The CDR3 consists of 14 residues. The CDR3 spells CASSQEQLTYEQYF. The CDR3 coding sequence is TGCGCCAGCAGCCAAGAACAGCTTACCTACGAGCAGTACTTC.

This clone was recorded once. The chain carries TRBV9 and TRBJ2-5, with 8 bases lining up with TRBD1. Germline assignment: CDR1 SGDLS and CDR2 YYNGEE. CDR3 size: 16 residues. V was pared by 0 bases and J by 1 base, with 5 bases of the junction left unmatched. DNA of the CDR3: TGTGCCAGCAGCGTAGCTCCAACAGGGGGCCAAGAGACCCAGTACTTC. This gives the protein CASSVAPTGGQETQYF.

The rearrangement uses TRBV3-1 (or the pseudogene TRBV3-2) and TRBJ1-2; D unclear. V was clipped by 1 base and J by 8 bases, with 11 bases between them. CDR3 length: 13 residues. In germline, CDR1 is LGHDT, CDR2 YNNKEL (reference sequence). CDR3 region: CASSQVASQGYTF. The DNA of the CDR3 is TGTGCCAGCAGCCAAGTCGCCTCCCAGGGCTACACCTTC.

The genes are TRBV10-3 and TRBJ2-7; the D gene is possibly TRBD2 (6 bases). With 4 bases removed from V and 3 bases from J, the gap between germline ends came to 10 bases. From germline, CDR1 is ENHRY and CDR2 SYGVKD. This CDR3 is 13 amino acids long. CDR3 nucleotide sequence: TGTGCCATCAGTGTGAATAGCGGCTACGAGCAGTACTTC. The encoded protein is CAISVNSGYEQYF.

Comments on this clone: The sample holds other DNA sequences that translate to the same CDR3. The chain links TRBV27 to TRBJ1-6; 8 bases align to TRBD1. Germline trimming cut 8 bases from V and 3 bases from J; bases unmatched to any gene: 9. The germline V gene encodes CDR1 MNHEY and CDR2 SMNVEV (reference sequence). The CDR3 consists of 16 residues. The CDR3 nucleotides read TGTGCCAGCGTGAAACAGGGGGATGGCTATAATTCACCCCTCCACTTT. Residues: CASVKQGDGYNSPLHF.

V is TRBV7-6 and J is TRBJ2-2; 7 nucleotides line up with TRBD1. This CDR3 spans 17 amino acids. Per germline, CDR1 SGHVS and CDR2 FNYEAQ. The J segment lost 3 bases and the V segment lost 2 bases, leaving 9 bases of the junction unmatched. The CDR3 DNA sequence: TGTGCCAGCAGCTTACCTCTCGACAGGGCGGACACCGGGGAGCTGTTTTTT. Its protein is CASSLPLDRADTGELFF.

This sequence joins TRBV18 and TRBJ2-3; D gene uncertain. CDR3 length: 13 residues. The V gene lost 8 bases and the J gene lost 0 bases, with 9 bases spanning the gap. Germline-derived CDR1 and CDR2 are KGHSH and LQKENI. The CDR3 spells CASRSLSTDTQYF. CDR3 nucleotide sequence: TGTGCCAGCCGTTCGTTGAGCACAGATACGCAGTATTTT.

V usage is TRBV5-4 and J usage is TRBJ2-3, with no clear D. The CDR3 has 14 amino acids. Germline assignment: CDR1 SGHNT and CDR2 YYREEE (reference sequence). V dropped 0 bases and J dropped 2 bases, with 7 bases sitting between them. CDR3 DNA: TGTGCCAGCAGCTTGGCCCCGGTCACAGATACGCAGTATTTT. Amino acids: CASSLAPVTDTQYF.

V usage is TRBV10-3 and J usage is TRBJ2-3, with 8 bases that match TRBD2. The V gene end was trimmed by 3 bases and the J gene end by 5 bases; junction bases not matched to a gene: 4. Germline CDR1 is ENHRY and CDR2 is SYGVKD. There are 14 residues in the CDR3. This CDR3 reads CAISDPRGGDTQYF. Written as DNA, the CDR3 is TGTGCCATCAGTGACCCCCGGGGGGGAGATACGCAGTATTTT.

The gene calls are TRBV7-9 and TRBJ2-1, with TRBD2 as a possible D gene (7 bases). Germline CDR1 SEHNR, CDR2 FQNEAQ (reference sequence). The CDR3 runs 16 residues. V lost 5 bases and J 15 bases, leaving 29 bases between the germline ends. In DNA, the CDR3 is TGTGCCAGCAGCCTCGGGGGGTTAGCCGGCAGGGGTGAATCGTTCTTC. It encodes CASSLGGLAGRGESFF.

V usage is TRBV18 and J usage is TRBJ1-1, with 7 bases that match TRBD1. The CDR3 contains 14 residues. Unmatched junction bases numbered 7, after V lost 5 bases and J lost 4 bases. Germline V CDR1 and CDR2: KGHSH, LQKENI. The DNA for the CDR3 is TGTGCCAGCTCAGCACTCGACAGGGTCACTGAAGCTTTCTTT. As protein: CASSALDRVTEAFF.